These 3 T cell receptor beta chains were all obtained from the same sample, sequenced in a study of blood T cell repertoires in COVID-19 (dated by TCRdb to the early 2020s). Libraries were constructed by the immunoSEQ multiplex PCR assay. Not all clones reach the TCRdb copy of this immuneACCESS table, which keeps in-frame sequences only. Checked studies attribute under half of the gap to unresolved V genes and leave the rest unexplained. In all, the sample holds 350,000 to 450,000 clones, and approximately 87% of those were seen once. More than 1.5% of the sample belongs to the ten largest clones. Sequences were obtained from PBMCs or T cells enriched from blood (not recorded which). Receptors originate from a middle-aged man in a cohort exposed to, infected with or recovered from COVID-19 (not recorded which).

This chain links TRBV27 with TRBJ1-5; a possible D gene is TRBD1 (5 bases). The germline V gene has CDR1 MNHEY and CDR2 SMNVEV (reference sequence). This CDR3 has 17 amino acids. The V and J ends lost 6 bases and 6 bases respectively, with 24 bases between them. The DNA for the CDR3 is TGTGCCAGCAGAGTAGGAGGGATACGACAGAACGGTCAGCCCCAGCATTTT. Translated: CASRVGGIRQNGQPQHF.

The gene calls are TRBV18 and TRBJ2-7; TRBD1 matches at 7 bases. CDR3 length: 13 amino acids. The germline CDR1 and CDR2 sequences are KGHSH and LQKENI. With V trimmed by 6 bases and J by 6 bases, 8 bases remained unmatched. The CDR3 here is CASSGSTGLEQYF. DNA of the CDR3: TGTGCCAGCTCCGGGTCGACAGGGCTCGAGCAGTACTTC. Full variable domain (rest looked up from reference TRBV18 and TRBJ2-7): NAGVMQNPRHLVRRRGQEARLRCSPMKGHSHVYWYRQLPEEGLKFMVYLQKENIIDESGMPKERFSAEFPKEGPSILRIQQVVRGDSAAYFCASSGSTGLEQYFGPGTRLTVT.

Worth noting for this clone: A junction boundary mismatches the germline segment, possibly from a read error. As DNA, the CDR3 is TGTGCCAGCAGCCACGCCCCCCGGCTAGCGGGAGGTCTCGAATCTTGG. Residues: CASSHAPRLAGGLESW. This chain uses TRBV4-2 with TRBJ2-3, with TRBD2 identical over 11 bases. The CDR3 contains 16 residues. The germline CDR1 and CDR2 sequences are LGHNA and YNFKEQ.